Below are 29 T cell receptor beta chains sequenced from a single sample in a study of beta chain features in type 1 diabetes. What was sequenced were expressed TCRB transcripts, since all of the isolated RNA had been reverse transcribed. Sequencing used immunoSEQ multiplex PCR; TCRdb keeps in-frame clones, though not all of them. Of hundreds of thousands of clones listed, about a sixth are singletons. Material for sequencing was naive CD4+ T cells from blood. The receptors derive from a woman between 18 and 29 years old in good health.

This clone was counted a few times. The V gene is TRBV7-2, the J gene TRBJ2-3, with a possible D match to TRBD2 (5 bases). Germline V lookup: CDR1 SGHTA, CDR2 FQGNSA. The V gene lost 1 base and the J gene lost 7 bases, with 12 bases spanning the gap. This CDR3 comprises 14 residues. The CDR3 coding sequence is TGTGCCAGCAGCTTAGTAGCGACTTACAATACGCAGTATTTT. Translation gives CASSLVATYNTQYF. The entire variable domain, with the rest obtained from reference TRBV7-2 and TRBJ2-3, is as follows: GAGVSQSPSNKVTEKGKDVELRCDPISGHTALYWYRQSLGQGLEFLIYFQGNSAPDKSGLPSDRFSAERTGGSVSTLTIQRTQQEDSAVYLCASSLVATYNTQYFGPGTRLTVL.

Concerning this clone: The identical CDR3 is also encoded by other nucleotide sequences in the sample. V and J are TRBV9 and TRBJ1-2, with a tentative D call TRBD1 (5 bases). V dropped 2 bases and J dropped 5 bases, with 10 bases sitting between them. CDR1 and CDR2 (germline): SGDLS, YYNGEE. The CDR3 has 13 amino acids. The CDR3 reads CASSVGRTYGYTF. CDR3 bases: TGTGCCAGCAGCGTGGGGCGGACTTATGGCTACACCTTC.

This clone has just a few counts. The chain has TRBV4-3 and TRBJ2-2; no definite D call. Germline V gene lookup returns CDR1 LGHNA and CDR2 YSLEER. V lost 4 bases and J 6 bases, leaving 12 bases between the germline ends. The length of the CDR3 is 14 residues. The CDR3 region has the DNA TGCGCCAGCAGCCCCCAGAGCGAGGCCGGGGAGCTGTTTTTT. Its protein product is CASSPQSEAGELFF.

The chain combines TRBV20-1 with TRBJ1-2; D possibly corresponds to TRBD1 (6 bases). V was shortened by 5 bases and J by 11 bases, with 15 bases between the two germline ends. Germline V lookup: CDR1 DFQATT, CDR2 SNEGSKA (reference sequence). This CDR3 spans 11 amino acids. CDR3 protein: CSARTEEGYTF. Written as DNA, the CDR3 is TGCAGTGCTCGGACAGAAGAAGGGTACACCTTC.

The rearrangement joins TRBV28 to TRBJ2-3; tentatively, D is TRBD1 (6 bases). The CDR3 spans 14 residues. The V gene lost 6 bases and the J gene lost 2 bases, with 12 bases spanning the gap. Germline V gene lookup returns CDR1 MDHEN and CDR2 SYDVKM. The CDR3 sequence: CASSTTGLTDTQYF. In DNA, the CDR3 is TGTGCCAGCAGCACCACAGGGCTCACAGATACGCAGTATTTT.

This clone was recorded a few times. The chain has TRBV10-3 and TRBJ1-2; D may be TRBD1 (6 bases). The V end lost 0 bases, the J end lost 4 bases, and 9 bases lay between the germline ends. The germline CDR1 and CDR2 sequences are ENHRY and SYGVKD. This CDR3 region has 14 residues. Here the CDR3 reads CAISESQGFYGYTF. CDR3 coding DNA: TGTGCCATCAGTGAGTCTCAGGGGTTCTATGGCTACACCTTC.

The V gene is TRBV19, the J gene TRBJ2-7, with 10 bases lining up with TRBD1. CDR1 is LNHDA and CDR2 is SQIVND in the germline V gene (reference sequence). J was trimmed by 3 bases and V by 3 bases; bases with no gene match: 8. The CDR3 is 16 amino acids. Here the CDR3 DNA reads TGTGCCAGTAGTATCTCTCCGGGACAGGGGATCTACGAGCAGTACTTC. This codes for CASSISPGQGIYEQYF. The complete variable domain, with remaining parts taken from reference TRBV19 and TRBJ2-7, reads DGGITQSPKYLFRKEGQNVTLSCEQNLNHDAMYWYRQDPGQGLRLIYYSQIVNDFQKGDIAEGYSVSREKKESFPLTVTSAQKNPTAFYLCASSISPGQGIYEQYFGPGTRLTVT.

This chain connects TRBV7-2 to TRBJ2-3, with D hard to call. The V and J ends lost 8 bases and 4 bases respectively, with 16 bases between them. Germline V gene data show CDR1 as SGHTA and CDR2 as FQGNSA. This CDR3 has 14 residues. The CDR3 sequence: CASGMARPPDTQYF. CDR3 DNA: TGTGCCAGCGGCATGGCTAGACCCCCAGATACGCAGTATTTT.

The V and J genes are TRBV7-9 and TRBJ2-6; D is ambiguous. Between the trimmed V and J ends, which lost 2 bases and 11 bases, there was a span of 7 bases. Germline V lookup: CDR1 SEHNR, CDR2 FQNEAQ (reference sequence). The CDR3 loop spans 12 amino acids. The chain's CDR3 is CASSLNGDVLTF. The CDR3 DNA reads TGTGCCAGCAGCTTAAATGGGGACGTCCTGACTTTC.

This clone was detected only a few times. V gene TRBV28 combines with J gene TRBJ2-6, with 10 bases fitting TRBD1. The CDR3 is 17 residues long. Germline V gene lookup returns CDR1 MDHEN and CDR2 SYDVKM. V dropped 4 bases and J dropped 2; count of bases not matched to a gene: 5. This chain's CDR3 is CASSSPGTGAGANVLTF. CDR3 in DNA: TGTGCCAGCAGTTCGCCCGGGACAGGGGCTGGGGCCAACGTCCTGACTTTC.

This clone was seen more than once but under ten times. This chain connects TRBV6-5 to TRBJ2-1, with D hard to call. Per germline, CDR1 MNHEY and CDR2 SVGAGI. The CDR3 contains 13 residues. Trimming stripped 3 bases from V and 15 bases from J, with 18 bases between. The CDR3 here is CASSYPRLKERFF. Written as DNA, the CDR3 is TGTGCCAGCAGTTATCCTCGCTTAAAGGAAAGGTTCTTC.

In its sample, this clone was seen a few times. The chain couples TRBV6-6 to TRBJ2-7, with TRBD1 as a possible D gene (5 bases). The germline V gene has CDR1 MNHNY and CDR2 SVGAGI (reference sequence). V was trimmed by 6 bases and J by 0 bases, leaving 15 bases between them. The CDR3 covers 15 residues. The CDR3 reads CASRSATGDSYEQYF. CDR3 DNA sequence: TGTGCCAGCAGATCTGCCACAGGCGACTCCTACGAGCAGTACTTC.

This clone was found a few times. Other DNA sequences in this sample translate to the same CDR3. For the CDR3, the DNA is TGTGCCAGCAGCCCCTCTGGGACCGGGGAGCTGTTTTTT. Amino acid sequence: CASSPSGTGELFF. This chain joins TRBV7-9 and TRBJ2-2; D call uncertain. The germline V gene has CDR1 SEHNR and CDR2 FQNEAQ (reference sequence). The CDR3 is 13 amino acids. Trimming removed 5 bases at V and 5 bases at J, with 9 bases between.

This clone was picked up a small number of times. J is TRBJ1-2 and V is TRBV5-1; D may be TRBD1 (5 bases). The CDR3 length is 15 residues. Trimming removed 4 bases from V and 8 bases from J, with 21 bases in between. CDR1 is SGHRS, CDR2 YFSETQ, per germline. The CDR3 region has the DNA TGCGCCAGCAGCCCAACCAACGGGGGTTCGCGGGGCTACACCTTC. Protein product: CASSPTNGGSRGYTF.

Notes on this clone: In the same sample, other DNA sequences code for this CDR3. The chain has TRBV27 and TRBJ2-7, with D uncertain. The CDR3 runs to 13 residues. The V gene lost 3 bases and the J gene lost 0 bases, with 6 bases spanning the gap. The germline gives CDR1 MNHEY, CDR2 SMNVEV (reference sequence). CDR3 residues: CASSFRLSYEQYF. Written as DNA, the CDR3 is TGTGCCAGCAGTTTCAGGCTCTCCTACGAGCAGTACTTC.

This clone turned up a few times. V is TRBV28 and J is TRBJ2-1, with D perhaps TRBD1 or TRBD2 (6 bases each). The length of the CDR3 is 16 residues. The V end lost 5 bases, the J end lost 0 bases, and 14 bases lay between the germline ends. Germline V gene lookup returns CDR1 MDHEN and CDR2 SYDVKM. CDR3 amino acids: CASSPGDIRSYNEQFF. As DNA, the CDR3 is TGTGCCAGCAGTCCGGGGGACATCCGCTCCTACAATGAGCAGTTCTTC. Filled out from reference TRBV28 and TRBJ2-1, the complete variable domain reads DVKVTQSSRYLVKRTGEKVFLECVQDMDHENMFWYRQDPGLGLRLIYFSYDVKMKEKGDIPEGYSVSREKKERFSLILESASTNQTSMYLCASSPGDIRSYNEQFFGPGTRLTVL.

V usage is TRBV25-1 and J usage is TRBJ1-3; possible D gene TRBD1, 5 bases. The V end was cut by 3 bases, the J end by 8 bases, with 14 bases between. Germline V gene sequence: CDR1 MGHDK, CDR2 SYGVNS. The CDR3 sequence is 14 residues long. For the CDR3, the DNA is TGTGCCAGCAGTGATGGTCGGGGGGAATACACCATATATTTT. It is translated as CASSDGRGEYTIYF.

The gene calls are TRBV14 and TRBJ2-1; 13 nucleotides align to TRBD2. Unmatched junction bases numbered 3, after V lost 8 bases and J lost 8 bases. This CDR3 has 13 residues. The germline gives CDR1 SGHDN, CDR2 FVKESK. CDR3 nucleotide sequence: TGTGCCAGCGGGACTAGCGGGGTCGATGAGCAGTTCTTC. Its protein is CASGTSGVDEQFF.

The V gene is TRBV9, the J gene TRBJ2-7; perhaps TRBD2 as D (5 bases). Germline V lookup: CDR1 SGDLS, CDR2 YYNGEE. CDR3 length: 15 amino acids. Trimming removed 4 bases from V and 1 base from J, with 15 bases in between. CDR3 sequence reads: CASSLEEGSSYEQYF. The CDR3 DNA sequence: TGTGCCAGCAGCCTCGAGGAAGGGAGTTCCTACGAGCAGTACTTC.

This clone occurred a few times. The chain couples TRBV6-5 to TRBJ2-7, with 7 bases fitting TRBD2. The CDR3 has 15 residues. The J segment lost 2 bases and the V segment lost 4 bases, leaving 8 bases of the junction unmatched. The germline V gene encodes CDR1 MNHEY and CDR2 SVGAGI. CDR3 amino acids: CASSSSGLPTYEQYF. CDR3 coding DNA: TGTGCCAGCAGTTCGTCGGGACTACCGACCTACGAGCAGTACTTC.

This chain joins TRBV4-3 and TRBJ2-1; 9 bases line up with TRBD2. The V gene's germline CDR1 is LGHNA and CDR2 YSLEER. Unmatched junction bases numbered 11, after V lost 2 bases and J lost 6 bases. CDR3 length: 17 residues. The CDR3 here is CASSQSGWREGPNEQFF. The CDR3 DNA reads TGCGCCAGCAGCCAAAGCGGGTGGCGGGAGGGCCCCAATGAGCAGTTCTTC.

The chain recombines TRBV7-2 with TRBJ2-1, with D possibly being TRBD2 (5 bases). The CDR3 spans 14 residues. Germline CDR1 and CDR2: SGHTA and FQGNSA. Trimming pared 2 bases from V and 6 bases from J, leaving 11 bases between. In DNA form, the CDR3 reads TGTGCCAGCAGCTTAACTGGAGGTCGCAATGAGCAGTTCTTC. This gives the protein CASSLTGGRNEQFF.

This rearrangement joins TRBV19 to TRBJ2-5; possible D gene TRBD1, 6 bases. Germline loops: CDR1 LNHDA, CDR2 SQIVND (reference sequence). V dropped 5 bases and J dropped 2 bases, with 9 bases sitting between them. This CDR3 comprises 13 residues. The CDR3 is CASSADSQETQYF. CDR3 DNA sequence: TGTGCCAGTAGTGCGGACAGTCAAGAGACCCAGTACTTC.

The J gene is TRBJ2-1, the V gene TRBV18, with D unresolved. The CDR3 extends over 12 amino acids. Per the germline V gene, CDR1 is KGHSH and CDR2 is LQKENI. Trimming took 2 bases from V and 7 from J, leaving 6 bases between them. The CDR3 loop is CASSPRVNEQFF. The CDR3 DNA reads as TGTGCCAGCTCACCAAGGGTGAATGAGCAGTTCTTC.

This clone was detected only a few times. The chain carries TRBV5-1 and TRBJ2-7, with TRBD2 matching 14 bases. V lost 6 bases, J lost 6 bases, and 11 bases stayed unmatched. The length of the CDR3 is 16 residues. CDR1 is SGHRS, CDR2 YFSETQ, per germline. CDR3 nucleotides: TGCGCCAGCACCTTATTCCCGGGACTAGCGGGAGTCGAGCAGTACTTC. This codes for CASTLFPGLAGVEQYF.

This clone occurred a few times. The genes are TRBV9 and TRBJ1-4, with a possible D match to TRBD1 (5 bases). Germline V gene lookup returns CDR1 SGDLS and CDR2 YYNGEE. The CDR3 covers 14 residues. V was trimmed by 0 bases and J by 4 bases, leaving 7 bases between them. The CDR3 nucleotides are TGTGCCAGCAGCGTAGGACAGATTAATGAAAAACTGTTTTTT. Its protein product is CASSVGQINEKLFF.

This CDR3 is CASSLVGRVGFYEQYF. CDR3 coding DNA: TGTGCCAGCAGCTTAGTAGGCAGGGTTGGTTTTTACGAGCAGTACTTC. The J gene is TRBJ2-7, the V gene TRBV7-3, with TRBD1 as a possible D gene (5 bases). Germline V lookup: CDR1 SGHTA, CDR2 FQGTGA. CDR3 length: 16 residues. V shed 2 bases and J shed 4 bases, with 18 bases lying between them. Full variable domain (missing parts from reference TRBV7-3 and TRBJ2-7): GAGVSQTPSNKVTEKGKYVELRCDPISGHTALYWYRQSLGQGPEFLIYFQGTGAADDSGLPNDRFFAVRPEGSVSTLKIQRTERGDSAVYLCASSLVGRVGFYEQYFGPGTRLTVT.

The chain couples TRBV7-9 to TRBJ2-1; no clear D gene. The length of the CDR3 is 13 residues. V shed 7 bases and J shed 0 bases, with 7 bases lying between them. Per the germline V gene, CDR1 is SEHNR and CDR2 is FQNEAQ (reference sequence). CDR3 DNA: TGTGCCAGCATGAGGAGCTCCTACAATGAGCAGTTCTTC. As protein: CASMRSSYNEQFF.

In this sample, this clone turned up a few times. The V gene is TRBV11-2, the J gene TRBJ2-7; tentative D call: TRBD1 (5 bases). Germline assignment: CDR1 SGHAT and CDR2 FQNNGV. V dropped 1 base and J dropped 7 bases, with 17 bases sitting between them. This CDR3 spans 15 amino acids. The CDR3 loop reads CASSLANGRVGEQYF. The CDR3 bases are TGTGCCAGCAGCTTAGCCAACGGCAGGGTGGGAGAGCAGTACTTC. Full variable domain (missing parts from reference TRBV11-2 and TRBJ2-7): EAGVAQSPRYKIIEKRQSVAFWCNPISGHATLYWYQQILGQGPKLLIQFQNNGVVDDSQLPKDRFSAERLKGVDSTLKIQPAKLEDSAVYLCASSLANGRVGEQYFGPGTRLTVT.